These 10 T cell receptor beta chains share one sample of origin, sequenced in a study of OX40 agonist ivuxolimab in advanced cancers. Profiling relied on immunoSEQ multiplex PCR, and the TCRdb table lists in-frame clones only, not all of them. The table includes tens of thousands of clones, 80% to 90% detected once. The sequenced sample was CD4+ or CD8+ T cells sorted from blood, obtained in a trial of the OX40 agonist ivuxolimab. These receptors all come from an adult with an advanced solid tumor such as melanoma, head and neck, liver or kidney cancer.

The CDR3 here is CASRARGPNYGYTF. CDR3 in DNA: TGTGCCAGCAGAGCCAGGGGGCCCAACTATGGCTACACCTTC. The chain recombines TRBV6-5 with TRBJ1-2, with 8 bases that match TRBD1. V lost 6 bases, J lost 2 bases, and 5 bases stayed unmatched. The CDR3 contains 14 residues. The germline CDR1 and CDR2 sequences are MNHEY and SVGAGI.

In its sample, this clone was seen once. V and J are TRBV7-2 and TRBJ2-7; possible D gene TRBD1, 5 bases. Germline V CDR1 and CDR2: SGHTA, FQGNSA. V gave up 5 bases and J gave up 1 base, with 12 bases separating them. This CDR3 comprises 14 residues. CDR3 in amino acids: CASSPTAPSYEQYF. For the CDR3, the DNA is TGTGCCAGCAGCCCGACAGCCCCGTCCTACGAGCAGTACTTC.

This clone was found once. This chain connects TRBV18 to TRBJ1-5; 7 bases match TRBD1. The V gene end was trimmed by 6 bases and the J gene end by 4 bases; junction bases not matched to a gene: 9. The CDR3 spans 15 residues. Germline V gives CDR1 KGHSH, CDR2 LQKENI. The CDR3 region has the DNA TGTGCCAGCTCCCTAGGGGCCAGGGGGAATCAGCCCCAGCATTTT. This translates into CASSLGARGNQPQHF. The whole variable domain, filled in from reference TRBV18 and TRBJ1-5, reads NAGVMQNPRHLVRRRGQEARLRCSPMKGHSHVYWYRQLPEEGLKFMVYLQKENIIDESGMPKERFSAEFPKEGPSILRIQQVVRGDSAAYFCASSLGARGNQPQHFGDGTRLSIL.

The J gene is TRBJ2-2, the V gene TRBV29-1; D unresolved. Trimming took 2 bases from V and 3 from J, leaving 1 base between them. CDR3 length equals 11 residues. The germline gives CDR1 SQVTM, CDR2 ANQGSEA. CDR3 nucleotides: TGCAGCGTTGAACACACCGGGGAGCTGTTTTTT. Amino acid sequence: CSVEHTGELFF.

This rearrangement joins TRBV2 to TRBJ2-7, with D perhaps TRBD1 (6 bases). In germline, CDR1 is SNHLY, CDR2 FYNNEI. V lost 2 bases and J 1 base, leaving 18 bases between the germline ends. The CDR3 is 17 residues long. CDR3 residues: CASSEWIRGVVSYEQYF. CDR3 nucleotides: TGTGCCAGCAGTGAATGGATCAGGGGCGTTGTTTCCTACGAGCAGTACTTC.

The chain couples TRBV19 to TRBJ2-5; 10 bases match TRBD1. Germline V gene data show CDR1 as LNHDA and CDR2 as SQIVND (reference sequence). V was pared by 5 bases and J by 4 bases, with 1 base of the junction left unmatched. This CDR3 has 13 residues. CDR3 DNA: TGTGCCAGTAGTGACAGGGGGCCAGAGACCCAGTACTTC. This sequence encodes CASSDRGPETQYF.

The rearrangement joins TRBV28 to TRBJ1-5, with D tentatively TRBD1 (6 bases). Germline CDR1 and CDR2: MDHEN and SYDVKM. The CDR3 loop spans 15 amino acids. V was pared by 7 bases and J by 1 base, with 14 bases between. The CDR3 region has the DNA TGTGCCAGCACCACGGGGGCGCGGAGCAATCAGCCCCAGCATTTT. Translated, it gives CASTTGARSNQPQHF. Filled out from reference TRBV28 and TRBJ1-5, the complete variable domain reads DVKVTQSSRYLVKRTGEKVFLECVQDMDHENMFWYRQDPGLGLRLIYFSYDVKMKEKGDIPEGYSVSREKKERFSLILESASTNQTSMYLCASTTGARSNQPQHFGDGTRLSIL.

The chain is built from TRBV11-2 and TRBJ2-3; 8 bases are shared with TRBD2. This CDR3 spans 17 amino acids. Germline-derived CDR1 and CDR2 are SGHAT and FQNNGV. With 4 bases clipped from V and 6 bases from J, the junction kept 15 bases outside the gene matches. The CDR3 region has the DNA TGTGCCAGCAGCTCGCCCCTAGGGGCGGGAGGTGGGGATACGCAGTATTTT. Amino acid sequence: CASSSPLGAGGGDTQYF.

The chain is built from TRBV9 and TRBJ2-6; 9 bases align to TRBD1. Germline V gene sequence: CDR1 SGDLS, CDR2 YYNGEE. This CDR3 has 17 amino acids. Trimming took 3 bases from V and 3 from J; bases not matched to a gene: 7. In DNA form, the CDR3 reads TGTGCCAGCAGCGAGGCGACAGGGGGTTTTGGGGCCAACGTCCTGACTTTC. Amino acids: CASSEATGGFGANVLTF.

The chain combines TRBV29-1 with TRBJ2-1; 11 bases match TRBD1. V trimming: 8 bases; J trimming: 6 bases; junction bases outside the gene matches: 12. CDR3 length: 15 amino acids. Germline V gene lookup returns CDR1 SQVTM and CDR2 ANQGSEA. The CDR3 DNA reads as TGCAGCTACAGGTCCGGACAGGGGGCTTCCAATGAGCAGTTCTTC. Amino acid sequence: CSYRSGQGASNEQFF.